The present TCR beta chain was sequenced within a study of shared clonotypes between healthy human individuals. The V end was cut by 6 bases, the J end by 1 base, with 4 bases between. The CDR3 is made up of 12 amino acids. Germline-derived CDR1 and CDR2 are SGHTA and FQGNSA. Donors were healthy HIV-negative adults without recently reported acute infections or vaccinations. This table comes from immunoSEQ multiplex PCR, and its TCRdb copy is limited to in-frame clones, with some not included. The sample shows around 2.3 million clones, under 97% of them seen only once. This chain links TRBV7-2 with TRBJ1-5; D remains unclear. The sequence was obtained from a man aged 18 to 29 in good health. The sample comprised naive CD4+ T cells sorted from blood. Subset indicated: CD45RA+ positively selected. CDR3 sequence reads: CASRESNQPQHF. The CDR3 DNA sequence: TGTGCCAGCAGGGAAAGCAATCAGCCCCAGCATTTT.